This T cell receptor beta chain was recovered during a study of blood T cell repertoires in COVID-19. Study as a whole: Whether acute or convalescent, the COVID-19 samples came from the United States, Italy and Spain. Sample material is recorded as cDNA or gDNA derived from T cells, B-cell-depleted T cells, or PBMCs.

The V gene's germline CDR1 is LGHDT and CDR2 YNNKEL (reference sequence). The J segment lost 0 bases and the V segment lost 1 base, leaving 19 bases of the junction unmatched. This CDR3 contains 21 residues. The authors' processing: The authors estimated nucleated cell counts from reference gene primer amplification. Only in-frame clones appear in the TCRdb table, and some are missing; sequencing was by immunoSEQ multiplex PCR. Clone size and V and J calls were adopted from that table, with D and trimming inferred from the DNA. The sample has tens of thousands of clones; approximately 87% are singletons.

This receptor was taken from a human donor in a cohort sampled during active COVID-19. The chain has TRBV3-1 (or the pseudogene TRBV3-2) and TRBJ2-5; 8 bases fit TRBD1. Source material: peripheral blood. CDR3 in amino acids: CASSQGPEGTGNMWDQETQYF. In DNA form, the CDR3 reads TGTGCCAGCAGCCAAGGTCCGGAGGGGACAGGTAATATGTGGGACCAAGAGACCCAGTACTTC.